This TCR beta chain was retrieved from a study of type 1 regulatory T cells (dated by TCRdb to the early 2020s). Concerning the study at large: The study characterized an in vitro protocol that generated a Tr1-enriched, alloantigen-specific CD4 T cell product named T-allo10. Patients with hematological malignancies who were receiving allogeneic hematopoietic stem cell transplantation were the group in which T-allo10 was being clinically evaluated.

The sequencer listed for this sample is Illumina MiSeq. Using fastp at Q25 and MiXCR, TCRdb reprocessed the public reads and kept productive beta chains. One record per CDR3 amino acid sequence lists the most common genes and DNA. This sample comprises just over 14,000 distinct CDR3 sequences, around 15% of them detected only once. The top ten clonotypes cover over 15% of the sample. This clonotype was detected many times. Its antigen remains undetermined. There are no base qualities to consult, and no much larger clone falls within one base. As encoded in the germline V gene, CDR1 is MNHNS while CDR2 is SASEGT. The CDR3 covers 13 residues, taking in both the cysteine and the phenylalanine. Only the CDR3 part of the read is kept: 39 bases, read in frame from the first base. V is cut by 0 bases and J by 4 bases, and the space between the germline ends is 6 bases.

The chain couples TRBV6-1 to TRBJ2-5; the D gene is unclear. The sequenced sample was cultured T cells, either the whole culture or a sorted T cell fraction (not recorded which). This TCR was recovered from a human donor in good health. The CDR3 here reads CASSEAPSETQYF. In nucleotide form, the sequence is TGTGCCAGCAGTGAAGCCCCCTCAGAGACCCAGTACTTC.